The clone carrying this TCR beta chain has only one observation. The sample comes from a study of shared clonotypes between healthy human individuals. Ten immunoSEQ deep assay plates were used to sequence unsorted PBMC DNA. The protocol was immunoSEQ multiplex PCR, while the TCRdb copy is restricted to in-frame clones and leaves out a portion. The sample shows 450,000 or so clones, 60% to 80% of them seen only once. The V gene lost 5 bases and the J gene lost 5 bases, with 6 bases spanning the gap. Germline CDR1 is LNHDA and CDR2 is SQIVND (reference sequence). The CDR3 totals 12 residues. The receptor was derived from a woman aged 40 to 55 in good health. Some clones in this sample may be carry-over from other donors' samples. The chain carries TRBV19 and TRBJ1-4, with D perhaps matching TRBD1 (5 bases). Material for sequencing was PBMCs. The CDR3 is CASSWTNEKLFF. Here the CDR3 DNA reads TGTGCCAGTAGTTGGACAAATGAAAAACTGTTTTTT.